The 32 T cell receptor beta chains given below trace back to one sample, sequenced in a study of blood T cell repertoires in COVID-19. Generated by immunoSEQ multiplex PCR, the TCRdb table keeps only in-frame clones and is missing some. The top ten hold 3% to 4.5% of the sample, which has 95,000 to 150,000 clones, around 84% seen once. Input material: PBMCs or T cells enriched from blood (not recorded which). These receptors were collected from a woman under 40 who had recovered from COVID-19.

This clone is medium-sized (0.01 to 0.1%) in the sample. The chain employs TRBV4-2 and TRBJ2-3; TRBD2 agrees at 9 bases. This CDR3 has 16 amino acids. Germline trimming cut 3 bases from V and 5 bases from J; bases unmatched to any gene: 9. Germline CDR1 LGHNA, CDR2 YNFKEQ. This CDR3 is CASSQASGNGGDTQYF. DNA for the CDR3: TGTGCCAGCAGCCAGGCTAGCGGGAACGGGGGAGATACGCAGTATTTT.

The chain combines TRBV28 with TRBJ2-7; D ambiguous. Trimming cost V 5 bases and J 0 bases, with 11 bases left between them. CDR3 length: 14 residues. Germline CDR1 is MDHEN and CDR2 is SYDVKM. The CDR3 loop reads CASSAPDISYEQYF. In nucleotides, the CDR3 is TGTGCCAGCAGTGCCCCCGACATCTCCTACGAGCAGTACTTC.

This clone was counted a few times. This chain links TRBV19 with TRBJ1-1; 7 bases map to TRBD1. The V segment lost 8 bases and the J segment 4 bases; nucleotides outside the gene matches: 7. This CDR3 comprises 13 residues. Germline-derived CDR1 and CDR2 are LNHDA and SQIVND (reference sequence). CDR3 coding DNA: TGTGCCAGTGCGACAGGGAAAAGCACTGAAGCTTTCTTT. Its protein product is CASATGKSTEAFF.

The chain links TRBV14 to TRBJ2-1; the match to TRBD2 covers 10 bases. Germline lookup yields CDR1 SGHDN and CDR2 FVKESK. The V and J ends lost 3 bases and 1 base, in that order; junction bases with no gene match: 3. This CDR3 is 16 amino acids long. The CDR3 region is CASSQILAGSYNEQFF. The CDR3 DNA sequence: TGTGCCAGCAGCCAGATACTAGCGGGGTCCTACAATGAGCAGTTCTTC.

V gene TRBV24-1 combines with J gene TRBJ2-5, with TRBD2 as a possible D gene (6 bases). The CDR3 is made up of 15 amino acids. Germline V gene data show CDR1 as KGHDR and CDR2 as SFDVKD. Trimming left V 6 bases short and J 4 bases short, with 17 bases between. The CDR3 here is CATSTGVAAGETQYF. The CDR3 nucleotides read TGTGCCACCAGTACCGGGGTAGCGGCCGGAGAGACCCAGTACTTC.

CDR3 nucleotide sequence: TGTGCCAGCAGAAAAGGACAGGGAATGTCGGAGACCCAGTACTTC. Protein sequence: CASRKGQGMSETQYF. The V call is TRBV7-3, the J call TRBJ2-5; 8 nucleotides align to TRBD1. Germline CDR1 SGHTA, CDR2 FQGTGA. This CDR3 has 15 amino acids. V shed 6 bases, J shed 5 bases, and the junction held 11 bases outside the gene matches.

This clone was observed a single time. The chain joins TRBV30 to TRBJ1-6, with 8 bases aligning to TRBD1. Trimming at V came to 1 base and at J to 7 bases, leaving 3 bases not matched to a gene. Germline CDR1 is GTSNPN and CDR2 is SVGIG (reference sequence). The CDR3 is 14 amino acids. CDR3 in DNA: TGTGCCTGGAGTGGGGGACAGGAAAATTCACCCCTCCACTTT. This translates into CAWSGGQENSPLHF.

The chain employs TRBV19 and TRBJ2-6; TRBD1 might be the D (6 bases). V lost 5 bases and J lost 0, with 14 bases in between. The germline V gene encodes CDR1 LNHDA and CDR2 SQIVND (reference sequence). CDR3 length: 17 amino acids. The CDR3 loop is CASSFGQPGSGANVLTF. For the CDR3, the DNA is TGTGCCAGTAGTTTCGGACAGCCGGGCTCTGGGGCCAACGTCCTGACTTTC.

The V and J genes are TRBV19 and TRBJ2-5; possibly TRBD1 for D (6 bases). This CDR3 is 15 amino acids long. The germline V gene has CDR1 LNHDA and CDR2 SQIVND (reference sequence). The V and J ends lost 1 base and 5 bases respectively, with 14 bases between them. CDR3 amino acids: CASSIGGGMGETQYF. CDR3 coding DNA: TGTGCCAGTAGTATAGGAGGGGGAATGGGGGAGACCCAGTACTTC.

This sequence joins TRBV19 and TRBJ2-7; D possibly corresponds to TRBD2 (6 bases). The CDR3 is made up of 14 amino acids. The V end was cut by 3 bases, the J end by 4 bases, with 13 bases between. The germline CDR1 and CDR2 sequences are LNHDA and SQIVND (reference sequence). DNA of the CDR3: TGTGCCAGTAGTATGGTGGCGGGACCGTACGAGCAGTACTTC. Protein: CASSMVAGPYEQYF.

The chain joins TRBV5-4 to TRBJ2-3; tentative D call: TRBD2 (5 bases). The ends were cut back, 1 base at V and 0 bases at J, with 9 bases in the middle. The germline V gene has CDR1 SGHNT and CDR2 YYREEE (reference sequence). The CDR3 has 15 amino acids. The CDR3 reads CASSLRGSSTDTQYF. The CDR3 nucleotides read TGTGCCAGCAGCTTGCGGGGTTCTAGCACAGATACGCAGTATTTT.

Comments on this clone: The same CDR3 is also encoded by other DNA sequences in this sample. The chain uses TRBV18 and TRBJ1-1, with D possibly TRBD1 on 5 matching bases. Trimming left V 2 bases short and J 3 bases short, with 10 bases between. Germline-derived CDR1 and CDR2 are KGHSH and LQKENI. The CDR3 has 14 amino acids. In nucleotides, the CDR3 is TGTGCCAGCTCACCAGGGCAGGGTCACACTGAAGCTTTCTTT. This sequence encodes CASSPGQGHTEAFF.

The chain carries TRBV19 and TRBJ2-7; 10 nucleotides align to TRBD2. J gave up 2 bases and V 4 bases, and 5 bases lay outside the gene matches. The CDR3 runs to 15 residues. The germline CDR1 and CDR2 sequences are LNHDA and SQIVND (reference sequence). CDR3 in DNA: TGTGCCAGTAGTAGCCGGACTAGCGGACCCTACGAGCAGTACTTC. Its protein product is CASSSRTSGPYEQYF.

The chain has TRBV28 and TRBJ1-1; 7 bases fit TRBD1. Trimming at V came to 5 bases and at J to 4 bases, leaving 10 bases not matched to a gene. Germline V CDR1 and CDR2: MDHEN, SYDVKM. This CDR3 has 15 residues. CDR3 residues: CASSAGDSVGTEAFF. CDR3 DNA: TGTGCCAGCAGTGCCGGGGACAGTGTGGGCACTGAAGCTTTCTTT.

V usage is TRBV4-1 and J usage is TRBJ2-1, with D hard to call. The V end was cut by 5 bases, the J end by 4 bases, with 9 bases between. Germline V gene data show CDR1 as MGHRA and CDR2 as YSYEKL. CDR3 length: 13 residues. For the CDR3, the DNA is TGCGCCAGCAGCATTGGGCAGTACAATGAGCAGTTCTTC. The encoded protein is CASSIGQYNEQFF.

The rearrangement links TRBV29-1 to TRBJ2-1; D uncertain. This CDR3 spans 11 amino acids. V shed 7 bases and J shed 10 bases, with 14 bases lying between them. Germline CDR1 SQVTM, CDR2 ANQGSEA. CDR3 sequence reads: CSAVPGTEQFF. CDR3 bases: TGCAGCGCGGTTCCGGGTACCGAGCAGTTCTTC.

V gene TRBV11-3 combines with J gene TRBJ2-1, with D possibly matching TRBD2 (6 bases). CDR1 SGHNT and CDR2 YENEEA come from the germline V gene. Trimming pared 6 bases from V and 0 bases from J, leaving 9 bases between. The CDR3 length is 14 residues. In nucleotides, the CDR3 is TGTGCCAGCAGTCTAGCGTCCTCCTACAATGAGCAGTTCTTC. Translation gives CASSLASSYNEQFF.

This clone is a singleton in its sample. The rearrangement joins TRBV4-3 to TRBJ2-1; TRBD2 agrees at 8 bases. The V segment lost 1 base and the J segment 2 bases; nucleotides outside the gene matches: 1. The CDR3 consists of 15 residues. Germline V lookup: CDR1 LGHNA, CDR2 YSLEER. The CDR3 spells CASSQGGRPYNEQFF. The CDR3 DNA reads TGCGCCAGCAGCCAAGGCGGGAGGCCCTACAATGAGCAGTTCTTC.

This clone was seen more than once but under ten times. The chain is built from TRBV30 and TRBJ1-4, with D hard to call. V lost 3 bases, J lost 8 bases, and 13 bases lay in between. The CDR3 covers 13 residues. The germline gives CDR1 GTSNPN, CDR2 SVGIG (reference sequence). CDR3 DNA: TGTGCCTGGAGAACCCCCCTAAGCGAAAAACTGTTTTTT. Protein product: CAWRTPLSEKLFF.

The V and J genes are TRBV11-2 and TRBJ1-1; D unresolved. Germline CDR1 is SGHAT and CDR2 is FQNNGV. The CDR3 is made up of 15 amino acids. V shed 2 bases and J shed 1 base, with 11 bases lying between them. CDR3 residues: CASSLHALANTEAFF. Here the CDR3 DNA reads TGTGCCAGCAGCTTACACGCCCTGGCGAACACTGAAGCTTTCTTT.

The chain combines TRBV11-2 with TRBJ1-2; 9 bases line up with TRBD1. The CDR3 runs to 15 residues. Germline V gene sequence: CDR1 SGHAT, CDR2 FQNNGV. J lost 4 bases, V lost 4 bases, and 7 bases had no gene match. The CDR3 sequence is CASSSTGGAGYGYTF. The CDR3 DNA is TGTGCCAGCAGCTCAACAGGGGGCGCGGGCTATGGCTACACCTTC.

The J gene is TRBJ2-1, the V gene TRBV3-1 (or the pseudogene TRBV3-2), with 8 bases that match TRBD2. V gave up 0 bases and J gave up 1 base; unmatched junction bases: 5. Germline lookup yields CDR1 LGHDT and CDR2 YNNKEL (reference sequence). This CDR3 contains 17 residues. The CDR3 DNA is TGTGCCAGCAGCCAAGACCGACTAGCGAGATCCTACAATGAGCAGTTCTTC. Translating it yields CASSQDRLARSYNEQFF.

The V gene is TRBV23-1, the J gene TRBJ2-1; D might be TRBD2 (6 bases). TRBV23-1 is filed as an ORF, its function uncertain. The CDR3 loop spans 12 amino acids. V gave up 2 bases and J gave up 15 bases, with 14 bases separating them. In DNA form, the CDR3 reads TGCGCCAGCAGTCAACGGGAGCCCTGGGGGTTCTTC. The encoded protein is CASSQREPWGFF.

The genes are TRBV5-1 and TRBJ2-7; tentative D call: TRBD1 (5 bases). The V gene's germline CDR1 is SGHRS and CDR2 YFSETQ. The CDR3 totals 14 residues. V was clipped by 0 bases and J by 2 bases, with 9 bases between them. CDR3 residues: CASSLGSRAYEQYF. The CDR3 DNA follows: TGCGCCAGCAGCTTGGGTTCCAGGGCCTACGAGCAGTACTTC.

This chain joins TRBV21-1 and TRBJ2-1; the listed D gene, TRBD1, was not tested against the DNA. TRBV21-1 is flagged as a pseudogene. The CDR3 is made up of 17 amino acids. The CDR3 bases are TGTGCCAGCAGCAAACGCCAACCGGGACAGGGGAGCAATGAGCAGTTCTTC. It yields the protein CASSKRQPGQGSNEQFF.

V is TRBV19 and J is TRBJ1-1; D perhaps matches TRBD1 (6 bases). The CDR3 consists of 13 residues. From germline, CDR1 is LNHDA and CDR2 SQIVND (reference sequence). Between the trimmed V and J ends, which lost 5 bases and 0 bases, there was a span of 7 bases. The DNA of the CDR3 is TGTGCCAGTAGTGGGACAATGAACACTGAAGCTTTCTTT. Its protein product is CASSGTMNTEAFF.

The chain combines TRBV30 with TRBJ1-6, with 8 bases lining up with TRBD1. Per the germline V gene, CDR1 is GTSNPN and CDR2 is SVGIG (reference sequence). V trimming: 4 bases; J trimming: 7 bases; junction bases outside the gene matches: 12. The CDR3 extends over 16 amino acids. This chain's CDR3 is CAWTPGQGGGNSPLHF. The DNA for the CDR3 is TGTGCCTGGACCCCCGGACAGGGAGGAGGAAATTCACCCCTCCACTTT. The complete variable domain, with remaining parts taken from reference TRBV30 and TRBJ1-6, reads SQTIHQWPATLVQPVGSPLSLECTVEGTSNPNLYWYRQAAGRGLQLLFYSVGIGQISSEVPQNLSASRPQDRQFILSSKKLLLSDSGFYLCAWTPGQGGGNSPLHFGNGTRLTVT.

The CDR3: CASSPDRGRVEKLFF. CDR3 DNA: TGTGCCAGCAGCCCCGACAGGGGGCGCGTTGAAAAACTGTTTTTT. The chain combines TRBV7-2 with TRBJ1-4, with 10 nucleotides matching TRBD1. This CDR3 has 15 amino acids. Germline V gives CDR1 SGHTA, CDR2 FQGNSA. Unmatched junction bases numbered 7, after V lost 5 bases and J lost 7 bases.

This clone was seen once. J is TRBJ2-5 and V is TRBV4-1; TRBD2 agrees at 14 bases. CDR1 is MGHRA, CDR2 YSYEKL, per germline. V shed 4 bases, J shed 5 bases, and the junction held 3 bases outside the gene matches. The CDR3 is 15 residues long. CDR3 residues: CASSRGLAGGETQYF. The CDR3 bases are TGCGCCAGCAGCCGCGGACTAGCGGGAGGTGAGACCCAGTACTTC.

CDR3 loop: CASSRAGRQEEGYTF. CDR3 coding DNA: TGCGCCAGCAGCAGGGCTGGGAGACAGGAGGAGGGCTACACCTTC. The V call is TRBV4-1, the J call TRBJ1-2, with a tentative D call TRBD1 (6 bases). Per the germline V gene, CDR1 is MGHRA and CDR2 is YSYEKL. Between the trimmed V and J ends, which lost 5 bases and 8 bases, there was a span of 21 bases. This CDR3 has 15 amino acids.

This rearrangement joins TRBV4-2 to TRBJ1-2, with D unresolved. The V gene lost 0 bases and the J gene lost 2 bases, with 10 bases spanning the gap. The CDR3 loop spans 15 amino acids. Germline V lookup: CDR1 LGHNA, CDR2 YNFKEQ. The CDR3, as DNA: TGTGCCAGCAGCCAAGAGGTCACCGGGAACTATGGCTACACCTTC. This translates into CASSQEVTGNYGYTF.

The chain employs TRBV3-1 (or the pseudogene TRBV3-2) and TRBJ1-1; a possible D gene is TRBD1 (6 bases). This CDR3 comprises 15 residues. V lost 4 bases and J lost 4, with 16 bases in between. The germline gives CDR1 LGHDT, CDR2 YNNKEL (reference sequence). CDR3 loop: CASSPVGGLFTEAFF. CDR3 sequence (DNA): TGTGCCAGCAGCCCTGTGGGGGGGCTGTTCACTGAAGCTTTCTTT.